One and the same sample provided the 17 T cell receptor beta chains below, sequenced in a study of CD8 T cells in ankylosing spondylitis. Study results and caveats: Seemingly distinctive of ankylosing spondylitis blood was a TCR beta motif formed by eight highly homologous variants.

Antigen specificity for these receptors is unknown. TCRdb called the 5' RACE reads again in MiXCR, with one record for every CDR3 protein. The sample gives some 840,000 distinct CDR3 sequences, around 11% of which show up once; under 0.6% is in the top ten. The sample comprised blood, either unsorted or a sorted T cell fraction (not recorded which). These receptors were taken from a male donor with ankylosing spondylitis.

This clonotype was seen a handful of times. The chain employs TRBV20-1 and TRBJ1-1; D unclear. Germline CDR1 reads DFQATT; CDR2 reads SNEGSKA (reference sequence). V lost 6 bases, J lost 2 bases, and 16 bases lay in between. CDR3 length: 14 amino acids. The CDR3 DNA sequence: TGCAGTGCCTCGGACCCGGGCGGAAACACTGAAGCTTTCTTT. Its translation is CSASDPGGNTEAFF.

This chain joins TRBV15 and TRBJ2-7, with D possibly being TRBD1 or TRBD2 (6 bases each). The CDR3 is 17 residues long. Trimming left V 2 bases short and J 3 bases short, with 20 bases between. Germline V CDR1 and CDR2: LNHNV, YYDKDF (reference sequence). CDR3 loop: CATSRRSGTGRIYEQYF. The CDR3 nucleotides are TGTGCCACCAGCAGACGCTCAGGCACAGGGAGGATCTACGAGCAGTACTTC. Filled out from reference TRBV15 and TRBJ2-7, the complete variable domain reads DAMVIQNPRYQVTQFGKPVTLSCSQTLNHNVMYWYQQKSSQAPKLLFHYYDKDFNNEADTPDNFQSRRPNTSFCFLDIRSPGLGDTAMYLCATSRRSGTGRIYEQYFGPGTRLTVT.

This clonotype was observed a few times. The chain links TRBV4-2 to TRBJ1-5; tentative D call: TRBD1 (5 bases). Germline V gene lookup returns CDR1 LGHNA and CDR2 YNFKEQ. CDR3 length equals 14 residues. Trimming removed 0 bases at V and 11 bases at J, with 14 bases between. The CDR3 here is CASSQEGFGGAQHF. The CDR3 DNA reads as TGTGCCAGCAGCCAAGAGGGCTTCGGAGGGGCCCAGCATTTT.

The chain joins TRBV12-3 or TRBV12-4 to TRBJ2-7; perhaps TRBD2 as D (7 bases). V was cut by 5 bases and J by 1 base, with 12 bases left in between. CDR3 length: 14 residues. In nucleotides, the CDR3 is TGTGCCAGCAGTCCCGGGGGGCCTTCCTACGAGCAGTACTTC. Protein: CASSPGGPSYEQYF.

This clonotype came up a few times. The V and J genes are TRBV24-1 and TRBJ1-2, with D maybe TRBD1 (5 bases). The ends were cut back, 3 bases at V and 4 bases at J, with 8 bases in the middle. The CDR3 covers 13 residues. Germline loops: CDR1 KGHDR, CDR2 SFDVKD. The CDR3 DNA is TGTGCCACCAGTGATACAGGCTTCTATGGCTACACCTTC. Its translation: CATSDTGFYGYTF.

V and J are TRBV12-3 or TRBV12-4 and TRBJ1-5, with D perhaps matching TRBD1 (5 bases). Trimming removed 6 bases from V and 6 bases from J, with 12 bases in between. This CDR3 is 13 amino acids long. CDR3 coding DNA: TGTGCCAGCAGACGGGGGGGTGGTCAGCCCCAGCATTTT. It encodes CASRRGGGQPQHF.

This chain connects TRBV9 to TRBJ2-1; 7 bases fit TRBD2. The ends lost 3 bases at V and 0 bases at J; junction bases unmatched: 21. The length of the CDR3 is 21 residues. Germline assignment: CDR1 SGDLS and CDR2 YYNGEE. This CDR3 is CASSEPRRESLALSSYNEQFF. DNA for the CDR3: TGTGCCAGCAGCGAGCCCCGGCGGGAGTCACTTGCCCTGAGCTCCTACAATGAGCAGTTCTTC.

CDR3 coding DNA: TGTGCCATCAGCCCAGGCGCTATCCAAGAGACCCAGTACTTC. Its protein product is CAISPGAIQETQYF. V gene TRBV10-3 combines with J gene TRBJ2-5, with D uncertain. The CDR3 covers 14 residues. Germline V CDR1 and CDR2: ENHRY, SYGVKD. The V and J ends lost 6 bases and 1 base respectively, with 12 bases between them.

This clonotype was counted only a few times. The chain joins TRBV25-1 to TRBJ2-1; no clear D. The germline V gene has CDR1 MGHDK and CDR2 SYGVNS. Trimming cost V 3 bases and J 10 bases, with 16 bases left between them. The CDR3 runs 14 residues. The CDR3 region has the DNA TGTGCCAGCAGTGAGTCAGGACGGCCGATAGAGCAGTTCTTC. Its translation is CASSESGRPIEQFF.

The rearrangement joins TRBV6-2 or TRBV6-3 to TRBJ1-1; D is uncertain. Trimming took off 7 bases at V and 4 bases at J, with 16 bases between the two ends. There are 14 residues in the CDR3. The germline CDR1 and CDR2 sequences are MNHEY and SVGEGT. Here the CDR3 reads CASNIRMSGTEAFF. CDR3 DNA sequence: TGTGCCAGCAATATAAGAATGTCTGGCACTGAAGCTTTCTTT.

The chain carries TRBV28 and TRBJ2-5; possibly TRBD1 for D (5 bases). Germline CDR1 MDHEN, CDR2 SYDVKM. The CDR3 contains 15 residues. V was shortened by 3 bases and J by 2 bases, with 13 bases between the two germline ends. The CDR3 DNA reads TGTGCCAGCAGTTTCGGTAGGGGTCAGCAAGAGACCCAGTACTTC. This encodes CASSFGRGQQETQYF.

V and J are TRBV6-5 and TRBJ2-2; D is uncertain. V dropped 5 bases and J dropped 4 bases, with 17 bases sitting between them. CDR3 length: 16 amino acids. Per the germline V gene, CDR1 is MNHEY and CDR2 is SVGAGI. DNA of the CDR3: TGTGCCAGCAGTACTATAGTCCTTACCCCCACCGGGGAGCTGTTTTTT. Residues: CASSTIVLTPTGELFF.

This clonotype was observed a few times. V gene TRBV20-1 combines with J gene TRBJ2-3; TRBD2 aligns across 7 bases. The CDR3 consists of 15 residues. Trimming took 5 bases from V and 0 from J; bases not matched to a gene: 8. The germline V gene encodes CDR1 DFQATT and CDR2 SNEGSKA (reference sequence). The CDR3 loop reads CSAYLAELSTDTQYF. The CDR3 nucleotides are TGCAGTGCTTACCTAGCGGAGCTTAGCACAGATACGCAGTATTTT.

This clonotype has more than one count but fewer than ten. The rearrangement links TRBV3-1 to TRBJ1-4, with D perhaps matching TRBD1 (5 bases). Germline V gene data show CDR1 as LGHDT and CDR2 as YNNKEL (reference sequence). The length of the CDR3 is 15 residues. Trimming shortened V by 4 bases and J by 0 bases, and 9 bases separated the two germline ends. The CDR3 protein is CASSLGGTTNEKLFF. The CDR3 DNA reads as TGTGCCAGCAGCCTCGGGGGGACAACTAATGAAAAACTGTTTTTT.

This chain links TRBV20-1 with TRBJ2-3, with a possible D match to TRBD2 (7 bases). CDR1 DFQATT and CDR2 SNEGSKA come from the germline V gene (reference sequence). V was cut by 4 bases and J by 4 bases, with 12 bases left in between. The CDR3 sequence is 13 residues long. The CDR3: CSAIREGADTQYF. The CDR3 DNA reads TGCAGTGCTATTAGGGAGGGGGCAGATACGCAGTATTTT.

V usage is TRBV4-1 and J usage is TRBJ2-1; 7 nucleotides align to TRBD2. In germline, CDR1 is MGHRA, CDR2 YSYEKL. Trimming at V came to 1 base and at J to 14 bases, leaving 2 bases not matched to a gene. The CDR3 runs 11 residues. The CDR3 DNA is TGCGCCAGCAGCCAAGGAGGACTAGAGTTCTTC. Translation gives CASSQGGLEFF.

This clonotype appeared a few times. Written as DNA, the CDR3 is TGTGCCAGCAGCAAAGTTGGGGACTTATCAACTCTAAGCTCCTATAATTCACCCCTCCACTTT. Residues: CASSKVGDLSTLSSYNSPLHF. The rearrangement links TRBV21-1 to TRBJ1-6. TRBV21-1 is designated a pseudogene. CDR3 length equals 21 residues.